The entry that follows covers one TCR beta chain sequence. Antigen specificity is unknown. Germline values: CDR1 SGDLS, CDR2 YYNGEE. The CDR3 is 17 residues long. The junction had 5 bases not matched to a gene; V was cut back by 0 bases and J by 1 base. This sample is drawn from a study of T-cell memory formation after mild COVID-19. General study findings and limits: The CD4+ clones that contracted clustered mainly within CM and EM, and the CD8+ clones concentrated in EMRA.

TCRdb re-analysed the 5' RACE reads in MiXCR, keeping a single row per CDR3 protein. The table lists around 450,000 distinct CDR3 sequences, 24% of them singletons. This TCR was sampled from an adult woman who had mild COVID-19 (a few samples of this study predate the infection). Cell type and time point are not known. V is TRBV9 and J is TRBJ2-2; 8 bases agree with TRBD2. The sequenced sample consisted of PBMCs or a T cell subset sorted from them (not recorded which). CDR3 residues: CASSVDAGGQNTGELFF. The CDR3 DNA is TGTGCCAGCAGCGTAGACGCGGGGGGACAGAACACCGGGGAGCTGTTTTTT.